The clone carrying this T cell receptor beta chain was detected ten times or more. The antigen is undetermined. Included in the TCR beta cDNA libraries were unique molecular identifiers. Each sample of roughly 0.85 to 11 million input T cells yielded roughly 0.5 million cDNA molecules, so each molecule approximated one T cell. TCRdb reanalysed the PCR reads using MiXCR and keeps one entry per CDR3 protein. The sample holds just over 250,000 distinct CDR3 sequences, 36% seen once. The data are from a study of post-analysis software for immune sequencing data. For the study at large: As for disease course, relapsing-remitting, secondary progressive and progressive-relapsing multiple sclerosis were all included.

CDR3 length: 15 residues. Germline V gene lookup returns CDR1 KGHSH and CDR2 LQKENI. V dropped 0 bases and J dropped 7; count of bases not matched to a gene: 8. Study results and limitations: Versus controls, multiple sclerosis patients showed significantly lower diversity (normalized Chao1). With F measure, samples from one preparation batch clustered together strongly. A handful of TRBV segments occurring more often in patients than controls included TRBV5-6, TRBV5-1 and TRBV20-1.

This sequence originates from a girl between 5 and 17 years old with multiple sclerosis. The source material was blood. The chain has TRBV18 and TRBJ2-5; TRBD1 matches at 7 bases. CDR3 amino acids: CASSPPRTGPRTQYF. The CDR3 DNA reads TGTGCCAGCTCACCACCGAGGACAGGTCCACGGACCCAGTACTTC.